This record covers a single TCR beta chain. No antigen is known for it. Antigen-specific CD4+ T cells were first expanded with viral peptide pools by the ViraFEST assay and only then sequenced. With approximately 9 days of culture completed, CD4+ T cells were isolated. BNT162b2 vaccine or mRNA-1273 vaccine was given to participants in two doses. Germline loops: CDR1 SNHLY, CDR2 FYNNEI. This CDR3 is built from 14 residues. V was cut by 5 bases and J by 3 bases, with 13 bases left in between. This sample stems from a study of vaccination effects on CD4 cells after COVID-19. TCRdb's table, derived via immunoSEQ multiplex PCR, lists solely in-frame clones and lacks some. The sample holds about 61,000 clones, around 78% seen once.

Specimen: CD4+ T cells from PBMCs cultured with HCoV-229E spike peptides, collected after COVID-19 vaccination. The receptor was derived from a human donor who received a COVID-19 vaccine. The chain recombines TRBV2 with TRBJ1-1; D not resolved. The CDR3 coding sequence is TGTGCCAGCAGTTCCCAGGCGGATGACACTGAAGCTTTCTTT. Translated: CASSSQADDTEAFF.